A single sample gave rise to the 10 T cell receptor beta chains below, sequenced in a study of OX40 agonist ivuxolimab in advanced cancers. The library was built by means of the immunoSEQ multiplex PCR assay. The clones in this table, taken by TCRdb from immuneACCESS, are in-frame only. Not every clone is retained; where verified, under half of the shortfall comes from an unresolved V gene, and the cause of the rest is unknown. The sample data list roughly 35,000 clones, and over 75% of these were observed just once. Over 9.5% of the sample is taken by the ten largest. Sample: CD4+ or CD8+ T cells sorted from blood, taken in a trial of the OX40 agonist ivuxolimab. These receptors came from an adult with an advanced solid tumor such as melanoma, head and neck, liver or kidney cancer.

The J gene is TRBJ2-7, the V gene TRBV10-3; D is possibly TRBD1 (6 bases). Trimming took off 6 bases at V and 2 bases at J, with 17 bases between the two ends. This CDR3 has 15 residues. Germline V lookup: CDR1 ENHRY, CDR2 SYGVKD. The CDR3 nucleotides are TGTGCCATCAGGGTAAGACAGGAGAATACCTACGAGCAGTACTTC. It translates to CAIRVRQENTYEQYF.

V usage is TRBV7-9 and J usage is TRBJ2-7; TRBD1 aligns across 7 bases. The germline gives CDR1 SEHNR, CDR2 FQNEAQ (reference sequence). Unmatched junction bases numbered 10, after V lost 6 bases and J lost 2 bases. The CDR3 totals 15 residues. CDR3 loop: CASRPGAGGTYEQYF. CDR3 DNA: TGTGCCAGCAGACCAGGGGCAGGGGGTACCTACGAGCAGTACTTC.

This chain links TRBV16 with TRBJ2-7; 7 positions match TRBD1. The V and J ends lost 0 bases and 6 bases, in that order; junction bases with no gene match: 5. Germline CDR1 is KGHSY and CDR2 is FQNENV. CDR3 size: 14 residues. For the CDR3, the DNA is TGTGCCAGCAGCCAATCGCTTTGGACAGGCGAGCAGTACTTC. Translation gives CASSQSLWTGEQYF.

V is TRBV4-2 and J is TRBJ2-3; 13 nucleotides agree with TRBD2. This CDR3 is built from 18 residues. V shed 1 base, J shed 0 bases, and the junction held 4 bases outside the gene matches. Germline CDR1 LGHNA, CDR2 YNFKEQ. For the CDR3, the DNA is TGTGCCAGCAGCCAAGGACTAGCGGGGGGAACTAGCACAGATACGCAGTATTTT. As protein: CASSQGLAGGTSTDTQYF.

This clone was found a few times. The chain links TRBV7-3 to TRBJ2-5; D ambiguous. The CDR3 contains 13 residues. Trimming removed 2 bases from V and 5 bases from J, with 9 bases in between. The V gene's germline CDR1 is SGHTA and CDR2 FQGTGA. This CDR3 reads CASSLSLGETQYF. The CDR3 DNA follows: TGTGCCAGCAGCTTATCGTTGGGGGAGACCCAGTACTTC.

The chain employs TRBV5-1 and TRBJ2-3, with no clear D. This CDR3 contains 16 residues. Per germline, CDR1 SGHRS and CDR2 YFSETQ. Trimming shortened V by 0 bases and J by 0 bases, and 11 bases separated the two germline ends. The CDR3 bases are TGCGCCAGCAGCTTGGGAGCTCGAACTAGCACAGATACGCAGTATTTT. As protein: CASSLGARTSTDTQYF.

In its sample, this clone was seen a few times. The chain recombines TRBV5-8 with TRBJ1-6, with TRBD1 as a possible D gene (6 bases). The CDR3 consists of 13 residues. The ends were cut back, 4 bases at V and 8 bases at J, with 10 bases in the middle. The germline gives CDR1 SGHTS, CDR2 YDEGEE. CDR3 nucleotide sequence: TGTGCCAGCAGCCAACCAGGGGATTCACCCCTCCACTTT. This encodes CASSQPGDSPLHF. Variable domain in full (rest from reference TRBV5-8 and TRBJ1-6): EAGVTQSPTHLIKTRGQQATLRCSPISGHTSVYWYQQALGLGLQFLLWYDEGEERNRGNFPPRFSGRQFPNYSSELNVNALELEDSALYLCASSQPGDSPLHFGNGTRLTVT.

V usage is TRBV18 and J usage is TRBJ2-1, with TRBD1 matching 10 bases. The CDR3 contains 15 residues. V lost 4 bases to trimming and J lost 7 bases; unmatched junction nucleotides: 7. Germline V gives CDR1 KGHSH, CDR2 LQKENI. This chain's CDR3 is CASSQGTGASNEQFF. Here the CDR3 DNA reads TGTGCCAGCTCACAAGGGACAGGGGCTTCAAATGAGCAGTTCTTC.

The chain combines TRBV7-3 with TRBJ2-6; 10 bases are a match to TRBD1. J gave up 4 bases and V 5 bases, and 8 bases lay outside the gene matches. The germline V gene encodes CDR1 SGHTA and CDR2 FQGTGA. This CDR3 region has 17 residues. The CDR3 protein is CASSAPGQGPGANVLTF. CDR3 coding DNA: TGTGCCAGCAGCGCGCCGGGACAGGGGCCCGGGGCCAACGTCCTGACTTTC.

V is TRBV4-2 and J is TRBJ2-1, with 11 bases lining up with TRBD2. Trimming took 3 bases from V and 4 from J; bases not matched to a gene: 11. The CDR3 length is 18 residues. Looked up from germline, CDR1 is LGHNA and CDR2 is YNFKEQ. The CDR3 nucleotides read TGTGCCAGCAGCCACGAGTATAATAGCGGGGGGGGGTACAATGAGCAGTTCTTC. It is translated as CASSHEYNSGGGYNEQFF.